This TCR beta chain was sequenced for a study of T cells expressing NK-cell markers. Germline lookup yields CDR1 SQVTM and CDR2 ANQGSEA. There are 13 residues in the CDR3. TCRdb re-called the 5' RACE reads and gives one entry per CDR3 protein, without DNA. Its clone listing holds over 350,000 distinct CDR3 sequences. The rearrangement joins TRBV29-1 to TRBJ1-1. The sequence came from a woman aged 45 to 65 in good health. Sequencing used blood T cells: a sorted CD56 or NKG2C T cell subset, CD4+ or CD8+ T cells, or bulk PBMC T cells (not recorded which). CDR3 sequence: CSVERNRNTEAFF.